This T cell receptor beta chain stems from a study of CD8+CD57+ T cells in acquired aplastic anemia (dated by TCRdb to the late 2010s). General notes on the study: A mean of around 3.3 ug of DNA, ranging from roughly 0.18 to 30 ug, was extracted from sorted CD4+ and CD8+ cells. CD8+CD57+ expansion was defined as frequency above the mean frequency observed in healthy subjects.

Comments on this clonotype: Its specific antigen is unknown. The CDR3 does not close with the conserved phenylalanine or tryptophan, likely indicating a read error. The DNA is omitted, as the CDR3 cannot be located on it reliably, and the CDR3 follows TCRdb's listing.

Genomic DNA served as template for TCR beta VDJ combination and CDR3 sequence profiling. TCR repertoire sequencing was run on an Illumina HiSeq 2000. The authors' pipeline ran thus. TRBV/TRBJ rearrangement plots, CDR3 size and DJ length profiles, and Simpson's diversity index were used to assess repertoires. The most abundant DNA sequence in the deep sequencing data was defined as the immunodominant clone. CDR3 amino acid sequences were screened for sharing across subjects and were compared with published repertoires and the VDJdb database. Clones were called with MiXCR by TCRdb after fastp trimmed the public reads at Q25, and only in-frame beta chains were retained. Entries are consolidated by CDR3 protein sequence, retaining the most common genes and DNA. These V and J calls rely on TCRdb rather than the paper's analysis. This sample holds 260,000 or so distinct CDR3 sequences; about 80% were observed only once. The ten largest account for over 35% of the sample.

Summary of the overall study and its limitations: Around 27 CD8+ CDR3 sequences were found in both patients and controls but appeared to be highly expressed in patients and within the immunodominant clones of the patients. CD8+ Simpson's diversity did not differ significantly between patients and healthy controls (P=0.060).

Flow cytometry had shown CD8+CD57+ cell expansion in the patients selected for sequencing. Every patient had a diagnosis of severe acquired aplastic anemia based on International Study of Aplastic Anemia and Agranulocytosis and Camitta criteria. Patients had received no therapy at the time of blood sampling. In the study, sorted CD4+ and CD8+ blood T cells from patients with severe aplastic anemia and from healthy subjects underwent deep sequencing of TCR repertoires. Patients were enrolled under clinicaltrials.gov protocols 00001620, 01623167, 00001397, 00071045, 00081523 and 00961064 in the USA. Ficoll-Paque density gradient centrifugation was used to isolate peripheral blood mononuclear cells. Before DNA extraction, CD4+ and CD8+ T cells were sorted with FACS or magnetic beads. This clonotype originated in a human donor with aplastic anemia. The sample consisted of sorted CD4+, CD8+, or CD8+CD57+ T cells (not recorded which) from PBMCs.

The CDR3 protein is CASSGVGGTDTQYFGP. This receptor chain uses TRBV2 and TRBJ1-2; whether TRBD1, the table's D call, matches the DNA was not checked. Ends included, the CDR3 has 16 residues. For CDR1 and CDR2, the germline V gene lists SNHLY and FYNNEI.